Listed here are 16 T cell receptor beta chains from one sample, sequenced in a study of T-cell memory formation after mild COVID-19. Each CDR3 protein gets one entry after TCRdb re-called the 5' RACE reads with MiXCR. The sample consists of 350,000 to 500,000 distinct CDR3 sequences, more than 20% of them appearing once. The sequencing sample was made of PBMCs or a T cell subset sorted from them (not recorded which). All receptors come from an adult woman who had mild COVID-19 (a few samples of this study predate the infection). Cell type and time point are not known.

This clonotype was detected only a few times. Here the CDR3 reads CASSPAGASYNEQFF. DNA for the CDR3: TGTGCCAGCAGCCCAGCCGGGGCCTCCTACAATGAGCAGTTCTTC. The chain carries TRBV11-1 and TRBJ2-1; D may match TRBD1 or TRBD2 (5 bases each). The germline V gene encodes CDR1 SGHAT and CDR2 FQDESV (reference sequence). Trimming shortened V by 5 bases and J by 0 bases, and 11 bases separated the two germline ends. This CDR3 has 15 residues.

In its sample, this clonotype was seen a few times. The V gene is TRBV12-3 or TRBV12-4, the J gene TRBJ2-1, with no clear D. The CDR3 totals 12 residues. V lost 6 bases and J 6 bases, leaving 9 bases between the germline ends. The CDR3 loop reads CASSRGVNEQFF. CDR3 DNA sequence: TGTGCCAGCAGCCGTGGGGTCAATGAGCAGTTCTTC.

The chain uses TRBV12-3 or TRBV12-4 and TRBJ1-2; 9 bases match TRBD1. The V and J ends lost 5 bases and 3 bases, in that order; junction bases with no gene match: 7. This CDR3 region has 15 residues. The CDR3 sequence: CASSPLWTGDYGYTF. CDR3 nucleotides: TGTGCCAGCAGTCCCTTATGGACAGGGGACTATGGCTACACCTTC.

In its sample, this clonotype was seen a few times. V is TRBV5-4 and J is TRBJ2-7, with 8 bases that match TRBD2. The trim removed 4 bases at V and 4 bases at J, leaving 10 bases unmatched. Germline loops: CDR1 SGHNT, CDR2 YYREEE (reference sequence). The CDR3 has 15 residues. DNA for the CDR3: TGTGCCAGCAGCCTCAAGCGGGAGAGGGGGTACGAGCAGTACTTC. Translated, it gives CASSLKRERGYEQYF.

The genes are TRBV7-9 and TRBJ2-2; a possible D gene is TRBD1 (6 bases). Trimming pared 6 bases from V and 4 bases from J, leaving 15 bases between. This CDR3 spans 15 amino acids. CDR1 and CDR2 from the germline V gene are SEHNR and FQNEAQ (reference sequence). The CDR3 DNA follows: TGTGCCAGCAGGACTCCCACCAGGGGCACCGGGGAGCTGTTTTTT. It yields the protein CASRTPTRGTGELFF.

V usage is TRBV5-1 and J usage is TRBJ1-1; TRBD1 might be the D (5 bases). CDR1 is SGHRS and CDR2 is YFSETQ in the germline V gene. The length of the CDR3 is 14 residues. V was clipped by 7 bases and J by 4 bases, with 17 bases between them. CDR3 sequence reads: CASRPWQGGTEAFF. Here the CDR3 DNA reads TGCGCCAGCCGCCCTTGGCAGGGAGGCACTGAAGCTTTCTTT.

The rearrangement uses TRBV6-5 and TRBJ2-5, with 9 nucleotides matching TRBD2. J gave up 5 bases and V 7 bases, and 11 bases lay outside the gene matches. The germline CDR1 and CDR2 sequences are MNHEY and SVGAGI. This CDR3 is built from 15 residues. CDR3 nucleotide sequence: TGTGCCAGCACACGCGGGACTAGCAACTCGGAGACCCAGTACTTC. Its translation: CASTRGTSNSETQYF.

This clonotype was seen only a few times. CDR3 DNA: TGTGCCAGCAGTTGGGACAGGGTGTACACTGAAGCTTTCTTT. It codes for CASSWDRVYTEAFF. J is TRBJ1-1 and V is TRBV12-3 or TRBV12-4; TRBD1 matches 9 bases. V was clipped by 4 bases and J by 3 bases; unmatched bases: 3. The CDR3 runs 14 residues.

This clonotype was picked up a small number of times. The DNA of the CDR3 is TGTGCCACCGGGGGTTGGGGCTCCTACGAGCAGTACTTC. Protein sequence: CATGGWGSYEQYF. The chain joins TRBV15 to TRBJ2-7; D is tentatively TRBD1 or TRBD2 (5 bases each). Trimming removed 8 bases at V and 0 bases at J, with 11 bases between. Germline V lookup: CDR1 LNHNV, CDR2 YYDKDF (reference sequence). This CDR3 has 13 residues.

The rearrangement joins TRBV3-1 to TRBJ1-4; D uncertain. CDR1 and CDR2 (germline): LGHDT, YNNKEL (reference sequence). CDR3 size: 14 residues. Trimming left V 3 bases short and J 3 bases short, with 8 bases between. This CDR3 reads CASSHGGPNEKLFF. CDR3 sequence (DNA): TGTGCCAGCAGCCATGGAGGGCCTAATGAAAAACTGTTTTTT. The variable domain in full, completed from reference TRBV3-1 and TRBJ1-4, reads DTAVSQTPKYLVTQMGNDKSIKCEQNLGHDTMYWYKQDSKKFLKIMFSYNNKELIINETVPNRFSPKSPDKAHLNLHINSLELGDSAVYFCASSHGGPNEKLFFGSGTQLSVL.

The V call is TRBV6-5, the J call TRBJ2-3, with TRBD2 matching 10 bases. The germline CDR1 and CDR2 sequences are MNHEY and SVGAGI. J was trimmed by 8 bases and V by 0 bases; bases with no gene match: 8. CDR3 length: 16 amino acids. The CDR3 DNA is TGTGCCAGCAGTTACTCCCAGCGGGGGGGCCGCGTTACGCAGTATTTT. Its translation: CASSYSQRGGRVTQYF.

This clonotype has a count of ten or more. This rearrangement joins TRBV5-1 to TRBJ2-5; D possibly corresponds to TRBD2 (5 bases). CDR3 length: 13 residues. Trimming took 5 bases from V and 3 from J, leaving 11 bases between them. The germline V gene encodes CDR1 SGHRS and CDR2 YFSETQ. CDR3 in DNA: TGCGCCAGCAGTCACCCCGGGGAAGAGACCCAGTACTTC. Amino acids: CASSHPGEETQYF.

V gene TRBV5-1 combines with J gene TRBJ2-1; D tentatively reads TRBD1 or TRBD2 (6 bases each). This CDR3 region has 13 residues. Germline V gene data show CDR1 as SGHRS and CDR2 as YFSETQ. This chain's CDR3 is CTRGASSYNEQFF. The CDR3 DNA follows: TGCACAAGGGGGGCCAGCTCCTACAATGAGCAGTTCTTC.

This clonotype was counted between two and nine times. This chain connects TRBV7-9 to TRBJ1-1, with 7 bases identical to TRBD1. Losses at the gene ends were 7 bases for V and 5 bases for J; bases not matched to a gene: 10. Germline V CDR1 and CDR2: SEHNR, FQNEAQ (reference sequence). The CDR3 sequence is 14 residues long. As DNA, the CDR3 is TGTGCCAGCACCGACAGAGGGGGCGGAACTGAAGCTTTCTTT. Encoded protein: CASTDRGGGTEAFF.

This chain connects TRBV19 to TRBJ1-5, with TRBD1 matching over 8 bases. Germline CDR1 reads LNHDA; CDR2 reads SQIVND (reference sequence). This CDR3 has 15 amino acids. With 5 bases clipped from V and 7 bases from J, the junction kept 10 bases outside the gene matches. CDR3 DNA sequence: TGTGCCAGTAGTCCTCATACAGGGGGAAACCAGCCCCAGCATTTT. Translating gives CASSPHTGGNQPQHF.

This clonotype occurred a few times. The rearrangement joins TRBV12-3 or TRBV12-4 to TRBJ1-1; no firm D call. The CDR3 has 17 amino acids. Trimming left V 6 bases short and J 0 bases short, with 20 bases between. CDR3 residues: CASSPSAWTAMNTEAFF. CDR3 DNA: TGTGCCAGCAGCCCCTCTGCGTGGACTGCCATGAACACTGAAGCTTTCTTT.